This T cell receptor beta chain was recovered during a study of blood T cell repertoires in COVID-19. Study in general: Nucleic acid was either cDNA or gDNA, and it came from T cells, B-cell-depleted T cells, or PBMCs.

TCRdb keeps only in-frame clones here, not all; method: immunoSEQ multiplex PCR. This table has around 350,000 clones, around 84% appearing once. Germline CDR1 and CDR2: MNHEY and SMNVEV (reference sequence). This CDR3 region has 15 residues. V lost 2 bases, J lost 3 bases, and 11 bases lay in between. The chain links TRBV27 to TRBJ2-1, with D unclear. The TCR comes from a human donor in a cohort sampled during active COVID-19. The specimen sequenced was peripheral blood. The CDR3 region has the DNA TGTGCCAGCAGTTTAACTGGCGGAGTCTACAATGAGCAGTTCTTC. Residues: CASSLTGGVYNEQFF.